This TCR beta chain is from a study of control samples from healthy donors and cancer patients. The table came from immunoSEQ multiplex PCR; TCRdb's copy has only in-frame clones and leaves some out. The sample includes about 140,000 clones, about 89% of them seen just once. V gave up 3 bases and J gave up 0 bases, with 6 bases separating them. The CDR3 is 14 residues long. CDR1 and CDR2 from the germline V gene are LGHDT and YNNKEL (reference sequence). This receptor was obtained from a man between 18 and 35 years old in good health. Sequenced material: blood. This chain uses TRBV3-1 (or the pseudogene TRBV3-2) with TRBJ1-3; D gene unclear. As DNA, the CDR3 is TGTGCCAGCAGCCAGGGTTTCTCTGGAAACACCATATATTTT. This gives the protein CASSQGFSGNTIYF.